This TCR beta chain came from a study of blood T cell repertoires in COVID-19. As for the study in general: COVID-19 samples collected from the United States, Italy and Spain covered acute and convalescent phases. From T cells, B-cell-depleted T cells, or PBMCs came the material, which was cDNA or gDNA.

The length of the CDR3 is 14 residues. CDR1 and CDR2 from the germline V gene are LNHDA and SQIVND (reference sequence). The V end was cut by 5 bases, the J end by 6 bases, with 16 bases between. In the study's own analysis: Amplification from reference gene primers served as the basis for estimated nucleated cell counts. Data came from immunoSEQ multiplex PCR; TCRdb stores just in-frame clones and leaves some out. From that table come the V and J calls and clone size; the DNA was used to work out D and trimming. The sample carries 300,000 to 400,000 clones, around 87% recorded once. V gene TRBV19 combines with J gene TRBJ1-1, with a weak D call TRBD1 (5 bases). The sequence was collected from a human donor in a cohort sampled during active COVID-19. The sequenced sample consisted of peripheral blood. The DNA for the CDR3 is TGTGCCAGTAGTCTCAGGGAAATTAGCTCTGAAGCTTTCTTT. As protein: CASSLREISSEAFF.